This T cell receptor beta chain originates from a study of T cell responses to AZD1222 COVID-19 vaccine (dated by TCRdb to the early 2020s). About the study as a whole: A total of 233 trial participants underwent TCR sequencing, of whom 200 to 220 had received two doses of AZD1222 and roughly 26 had received two doses of the MenACWY control vaccine. Trial participants were enrolled by age into 18-55, 56-69 and 70-plus year subgroups, with roughly 160, 29 and 62 TCR-sequenced participants respectively. Overall study results and their limits: Participants were mostly white British and included more females than males, and it was suggested by the authors that clonal diversity may have been underestimated. Because no day 14 peak-response samples were available, repertoires were characterized only after the peak T cell response. Reportedly, almost half of the unique spike-specific TCRs recognized epitopes lying outside the regions that are mutated in the B.1.351 and B.1.1.7 variants. After two AZD1222 doses, spike-specific TCR breadth and depth were significantly higher than at day 0 and than in MenACWY recipients. The vaccine-associated CD4 TCRs covered the entire spike protein, and the dominant responses fell in regions 160-218 and 743-854. In the small 56-69-year group, the increase in depth fell short of significance, most likely because of low power. Only five or six AZD1222 recipients were SARS-CoV-2 seropositive at baseline, limiting conclusions about previously exposed vaccinees.

The CDR3 regions of human TCRbeta chains were analyzed by immunosequencing. As for the original processing: Repertoire TCRs were matched against a reference library of SARS-CoV-2-specific TCRs generated with the MIRA antigen-specificity platform. Breadth was defined as the fraction of unique TCRs that were SARS-CoV-2-associated, and depth was defined as the fraction of total T cells that were SARS-CoV-2-associated. Using the MIRA data, every spike-specific TCR was mapped to the spike region that the TCR reacted to and assigned to either a CD4 or a CD8 class. Log10-transformed breadth and depth values were compared by one-way ANOVA with Sidak's multiple comparisons tests. Imported from immuneACCESS, the table was reduced by TCRdb to in-frame sequences with V and J called. These copies leave out some clones; in studies compared against another copy, an unresolved V gene accounts for under half, and the cause of the remainder is not known. The DNA gave D and trimming, while V, J and clone size come from that table. The sample yields roughly 180,000 clones; just under 95% were counted once. The ten largest clones add up to around 0.98% of the sample.

Notes on this clone: Its antigen has not been determined. Base quality data are lacking; no much larger clone is found one base away.

V gives up 1 base and J gives up 6 bases, and the segment between their germline ends measures 10 bases. The CDR3 starts with the cysteine, ends with the phenylalanine, and has 14 residues. The entry retains the CDR3 DNA only, 42 bases that are in frame from base 1. CDR1 and CDR2 were assigned from the germline V gene as SGHTA and FQGNSA. The time point label corresponds to: about 28 days (+/-7) after the second vaccine dose. Explained via the paper, the treatment or condition label denotes: meningococcal conjugate vaccine given as trial control. Vaccinee samples came from UK trials COV001 and COV002, including a single-blind randomized controlled phase 2/3 trial of AZD1222 (ChAdOx1 nCoV-19) in healthy adults. For TCRbeta chain sequencing, PBMC samples from trial participants were taken at day 0 and at day 28 after the second dose.

The clonotype originates from an adult who received the MenACWY meningococcal vaccine as a control. Source: peripheral blood, taken 28 days after the second dose of the MenACWY control vaccine. This chain is built from TRBV7-2 and TRBJ2-1; a tentative D match to TRBD2 spans 5 bases. The CDR3: CASSLVLATNEQFF. Read as DNA, the sequence is TGTGCCAGCAGCTTAGTCCTAGCAACCAATGAGCAGTTCTTC. When the CDR3 is completed using the reference TRBV7-2 and TRBJ2-1 genes on either side, the full variable domain is GAGVSQSPSNKVTEKGKDVELRCDPISGHTALYWYRQSLGQGLEFLIYFQGNSAPDKSGLPSDRFSAERTGGSVSTLTIQRTQQEDSAVYLCASSLVLATNEQFFGPGTRLTVL.